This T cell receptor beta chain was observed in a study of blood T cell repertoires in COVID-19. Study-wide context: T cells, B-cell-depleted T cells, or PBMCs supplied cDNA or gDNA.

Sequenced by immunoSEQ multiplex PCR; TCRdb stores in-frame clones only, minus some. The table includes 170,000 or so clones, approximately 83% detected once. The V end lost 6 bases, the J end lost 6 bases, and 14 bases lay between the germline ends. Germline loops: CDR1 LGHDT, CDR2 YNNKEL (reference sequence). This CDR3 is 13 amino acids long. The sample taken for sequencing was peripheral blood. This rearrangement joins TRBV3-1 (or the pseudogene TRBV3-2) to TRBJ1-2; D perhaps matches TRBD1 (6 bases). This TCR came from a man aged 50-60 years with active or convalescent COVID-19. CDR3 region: CASSNRVGDGYTF. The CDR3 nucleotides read TGTGCCAGCAGTAACAGGGTGGGGGATGGCTACACCTTC.